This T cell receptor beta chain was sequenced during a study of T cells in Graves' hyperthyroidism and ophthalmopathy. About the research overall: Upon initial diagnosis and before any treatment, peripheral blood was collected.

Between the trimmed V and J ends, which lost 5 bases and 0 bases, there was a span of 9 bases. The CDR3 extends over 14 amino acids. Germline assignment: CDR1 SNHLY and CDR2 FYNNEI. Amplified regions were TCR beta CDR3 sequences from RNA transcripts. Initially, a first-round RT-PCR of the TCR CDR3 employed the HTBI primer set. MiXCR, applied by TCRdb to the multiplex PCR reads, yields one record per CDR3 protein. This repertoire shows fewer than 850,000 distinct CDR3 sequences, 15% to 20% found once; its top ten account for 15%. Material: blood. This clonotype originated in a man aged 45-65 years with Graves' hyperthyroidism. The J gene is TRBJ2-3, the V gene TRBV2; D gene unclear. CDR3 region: CASSFQASTDTQYF. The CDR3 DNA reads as TGTGCCAGCAGTTTTCAAGCCAGCACAGATACGCAGTATTTT.